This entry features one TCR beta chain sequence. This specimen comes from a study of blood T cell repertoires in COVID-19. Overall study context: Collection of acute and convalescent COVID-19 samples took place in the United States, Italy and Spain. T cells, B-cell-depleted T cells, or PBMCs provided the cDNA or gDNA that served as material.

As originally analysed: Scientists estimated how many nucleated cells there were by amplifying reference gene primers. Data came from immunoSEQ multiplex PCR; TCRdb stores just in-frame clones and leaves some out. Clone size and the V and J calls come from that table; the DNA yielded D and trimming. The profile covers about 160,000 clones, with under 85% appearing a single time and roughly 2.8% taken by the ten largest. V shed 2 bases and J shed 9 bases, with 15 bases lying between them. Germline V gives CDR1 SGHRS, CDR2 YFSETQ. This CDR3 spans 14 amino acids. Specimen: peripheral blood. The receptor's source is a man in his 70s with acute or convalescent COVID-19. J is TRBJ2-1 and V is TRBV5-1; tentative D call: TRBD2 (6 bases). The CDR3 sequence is CASSLPGTGGEQFF. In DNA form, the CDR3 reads TGCGCCAGCAGCTTACCAGGGACCGGGGGTGAGCAGTTCTTC.